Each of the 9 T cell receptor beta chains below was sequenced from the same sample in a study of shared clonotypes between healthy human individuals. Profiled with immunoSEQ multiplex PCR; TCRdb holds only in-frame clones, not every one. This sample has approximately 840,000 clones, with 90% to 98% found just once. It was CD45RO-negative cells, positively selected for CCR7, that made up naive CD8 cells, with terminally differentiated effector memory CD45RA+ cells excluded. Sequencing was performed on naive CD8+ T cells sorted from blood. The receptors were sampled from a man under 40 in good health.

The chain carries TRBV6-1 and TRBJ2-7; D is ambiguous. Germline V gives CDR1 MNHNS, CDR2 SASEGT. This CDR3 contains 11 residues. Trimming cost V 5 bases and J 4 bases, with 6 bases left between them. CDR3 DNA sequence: TGTGCCAGCAGTCGACGTTACGAGCAGTACTTC. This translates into CASSRRYEQYF.

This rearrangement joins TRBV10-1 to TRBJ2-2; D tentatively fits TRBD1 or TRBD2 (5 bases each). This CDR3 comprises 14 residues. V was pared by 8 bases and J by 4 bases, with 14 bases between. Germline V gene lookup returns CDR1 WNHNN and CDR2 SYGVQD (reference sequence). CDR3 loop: CASSPGGGTGELFF. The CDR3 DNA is TGCGCCAGCTCCCCGGGTGGGGGCACCGGGGAGCTGTTTTTT.

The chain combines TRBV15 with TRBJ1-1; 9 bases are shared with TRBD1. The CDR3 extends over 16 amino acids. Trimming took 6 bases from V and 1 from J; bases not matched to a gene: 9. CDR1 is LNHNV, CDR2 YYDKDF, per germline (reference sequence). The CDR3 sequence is CATRLAPGQGNTEAFF. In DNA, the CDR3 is TGTGCCACCAGACTAGCTCCGGGACAGGGGAACACTGAAGCTTTCTTT.

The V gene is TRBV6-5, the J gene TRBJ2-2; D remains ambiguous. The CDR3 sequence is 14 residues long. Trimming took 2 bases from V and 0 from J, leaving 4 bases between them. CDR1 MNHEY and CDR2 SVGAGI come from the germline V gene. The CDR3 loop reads CASSYAANTGELFF. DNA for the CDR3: TGTGCCAGCAGTTACGCGGCGAACACCGGGGAGCTGTTTTTT.

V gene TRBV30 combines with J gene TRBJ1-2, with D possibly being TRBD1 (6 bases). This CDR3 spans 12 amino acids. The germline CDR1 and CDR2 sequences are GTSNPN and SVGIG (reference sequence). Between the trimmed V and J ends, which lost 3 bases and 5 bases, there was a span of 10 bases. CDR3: CAWRWTDYGYTF. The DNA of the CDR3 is TGTGCCTGGAGGTGGACAGATTATGGCTACACCTTC.

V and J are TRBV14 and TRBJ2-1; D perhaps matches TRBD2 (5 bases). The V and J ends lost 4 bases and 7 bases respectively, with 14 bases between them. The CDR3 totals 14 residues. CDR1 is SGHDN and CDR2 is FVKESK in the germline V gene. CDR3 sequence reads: CASSPHGEYNEQFF. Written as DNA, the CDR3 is TGTGCCAGCAGCCCCCATGGGGAGTATAATGAGCAGTTCTTC.

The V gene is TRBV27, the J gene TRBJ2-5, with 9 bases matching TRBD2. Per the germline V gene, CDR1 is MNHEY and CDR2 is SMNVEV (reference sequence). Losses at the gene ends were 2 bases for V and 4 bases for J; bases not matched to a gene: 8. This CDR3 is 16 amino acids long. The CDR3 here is CASSLKWGSGGETQYF. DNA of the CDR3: TGTGCCAGCAGTTTAAAGTGGGGTAGCGGGGGAGAGACCCAGTACTTC.

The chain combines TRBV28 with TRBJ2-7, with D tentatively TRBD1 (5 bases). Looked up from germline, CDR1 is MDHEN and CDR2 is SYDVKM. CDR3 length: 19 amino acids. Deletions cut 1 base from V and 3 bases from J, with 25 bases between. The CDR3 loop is CASSLSYPRGQITFYEQYF. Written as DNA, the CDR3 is TGTGCCAGCAGTTTATCCTACCCCAGAGGACAAATCACTTTCTACGAGCAGTACTTC.

CDR3 coding DNA: TGTGCCAGCAGCTTGTTCCCGGGAGCTCCAGATACGCAGTATTTT. Its translation is CASSLFPGAPDTQYF. The rearrangement links TRBV7-7 to TRBJ2-3; a possible D gene is TRBD2 (6 bases). Germline-derived CDR1 and CDR2 are SSHAT and FNYEAQ (reference sequence). This CDR3 has 15 residues. V was shortened by 3 bases and J by 4 bases, with 14 bases between the two germline ends. Combining the CDR3 with reference TRBV7-7 and TRBJ2-3 gives the whole variable domain GAGVSQSPRYKVTKRGQDVTLRCDPISSHATLYWYQQALGQGPEFLTYFNYEAQPDKSGLPSDRFSAERPEGSISTLTIQRTEQRDSAMYRCASSLFPGAPDTQYFGPGTRLTVL.